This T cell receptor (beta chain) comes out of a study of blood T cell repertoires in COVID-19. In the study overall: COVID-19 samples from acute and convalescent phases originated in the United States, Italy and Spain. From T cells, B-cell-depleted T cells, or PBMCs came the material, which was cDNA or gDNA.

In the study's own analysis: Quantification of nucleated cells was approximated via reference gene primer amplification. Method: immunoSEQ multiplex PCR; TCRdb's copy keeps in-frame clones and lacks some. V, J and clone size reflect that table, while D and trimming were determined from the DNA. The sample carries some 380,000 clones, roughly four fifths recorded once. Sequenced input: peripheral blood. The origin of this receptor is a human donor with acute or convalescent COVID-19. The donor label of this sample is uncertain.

The CDR3, as DNA: TGTGCCAGCACATTACAGGGGTCTGGGGCCAACGTCCTGACTTTC. Translated: CASTLQGSGANVLTF. This chain joins TRBV3-1 (or the pseudogene TRBV3-2) and TRBJ2-6; 7 bases agree with TRBD1. The trim removed 7 bases at V and 1 base at J, leaving 4 bases unmatched. CDR3 size: 15 residues. Germline CDR1 is LGHDT and CDR2 is YNNKEL (reference sequence).